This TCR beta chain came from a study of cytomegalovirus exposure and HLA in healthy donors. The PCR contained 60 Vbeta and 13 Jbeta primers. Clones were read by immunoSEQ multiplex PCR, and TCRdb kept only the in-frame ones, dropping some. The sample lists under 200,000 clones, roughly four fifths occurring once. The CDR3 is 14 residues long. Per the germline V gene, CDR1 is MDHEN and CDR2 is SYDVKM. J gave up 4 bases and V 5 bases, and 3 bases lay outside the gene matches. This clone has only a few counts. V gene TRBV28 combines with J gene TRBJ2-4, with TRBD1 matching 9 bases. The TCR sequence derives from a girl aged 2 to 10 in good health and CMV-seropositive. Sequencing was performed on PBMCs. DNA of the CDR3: TGTGCCAGCAGTACGGGACAGGGTAAAAACATTCAGTACTTC. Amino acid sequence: CASSTGQGKNIQYF.